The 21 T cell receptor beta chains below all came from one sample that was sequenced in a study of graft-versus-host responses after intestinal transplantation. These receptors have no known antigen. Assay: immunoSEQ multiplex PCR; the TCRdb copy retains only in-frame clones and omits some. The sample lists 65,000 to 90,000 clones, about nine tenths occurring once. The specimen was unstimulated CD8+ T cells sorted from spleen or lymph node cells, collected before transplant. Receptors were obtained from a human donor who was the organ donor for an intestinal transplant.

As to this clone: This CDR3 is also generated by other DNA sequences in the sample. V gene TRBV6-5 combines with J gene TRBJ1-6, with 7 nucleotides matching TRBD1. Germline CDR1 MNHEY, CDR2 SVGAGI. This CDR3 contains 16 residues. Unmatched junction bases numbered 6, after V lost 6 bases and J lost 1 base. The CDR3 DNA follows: TGTGCCAGCAGCTACCAGGGGGGATCCTATAATTCACCCCTCCACTTT. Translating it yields CASSYQGGSYNSPLHF.

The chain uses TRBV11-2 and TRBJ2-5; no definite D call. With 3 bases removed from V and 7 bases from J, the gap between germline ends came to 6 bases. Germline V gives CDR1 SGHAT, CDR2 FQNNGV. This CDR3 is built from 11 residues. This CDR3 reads CASSFSGTQYF. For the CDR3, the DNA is TGTGCCAGCAGCTTCTCGGGGACCCAGTACTTC.

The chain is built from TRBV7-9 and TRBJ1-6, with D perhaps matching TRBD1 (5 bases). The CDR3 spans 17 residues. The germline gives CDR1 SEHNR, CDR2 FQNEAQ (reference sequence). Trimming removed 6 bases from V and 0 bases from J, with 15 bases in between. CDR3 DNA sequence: TGTGCCAGCAGGCCTATAACTCAGGGCTCCTATAATTCACCCCTCCACTTT. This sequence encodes CASRPITQGSYNSPLHF.

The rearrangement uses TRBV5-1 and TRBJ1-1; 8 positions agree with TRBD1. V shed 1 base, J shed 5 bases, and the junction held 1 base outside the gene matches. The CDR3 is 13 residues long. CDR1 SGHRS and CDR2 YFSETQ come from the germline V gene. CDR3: CASSLTGGTEAFF. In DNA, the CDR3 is TGCGCCAGCAGCTTGACAGGGGGGACTGAAGCTTTCTTT.

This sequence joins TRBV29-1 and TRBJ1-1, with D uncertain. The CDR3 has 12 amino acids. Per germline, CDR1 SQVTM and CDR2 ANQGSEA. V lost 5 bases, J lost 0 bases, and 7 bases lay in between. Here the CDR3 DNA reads TGCAGCGTTCTTCAGTTGAACACTGAAGCTTTCTTT. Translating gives CSVLQLNTEAFF.

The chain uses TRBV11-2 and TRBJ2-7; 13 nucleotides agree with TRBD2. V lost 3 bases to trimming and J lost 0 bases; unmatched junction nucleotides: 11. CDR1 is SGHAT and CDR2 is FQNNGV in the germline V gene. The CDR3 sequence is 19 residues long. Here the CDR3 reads CASSFVPGLAGKSSYEQYF. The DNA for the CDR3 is TGTGCCAGCAGCTTTGTCCCGGGACTAGCGGGGAAGAGCTCCTACGAGCAGTACTTC.

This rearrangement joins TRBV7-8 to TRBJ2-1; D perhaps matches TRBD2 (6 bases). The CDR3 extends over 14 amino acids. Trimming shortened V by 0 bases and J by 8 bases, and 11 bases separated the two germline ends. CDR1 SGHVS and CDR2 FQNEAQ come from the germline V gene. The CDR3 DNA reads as TGTGCCAGCAGCTTAGCGGGAGGAGCAGATGAGCAGTTCTTC. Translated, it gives CASSLAGGADEQFF.

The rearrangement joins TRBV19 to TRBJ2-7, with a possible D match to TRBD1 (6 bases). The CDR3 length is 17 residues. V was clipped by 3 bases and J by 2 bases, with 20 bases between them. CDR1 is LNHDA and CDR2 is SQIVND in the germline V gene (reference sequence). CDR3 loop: CASSMVLPTGQAYEQYF. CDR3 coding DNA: TGTGCCAGTAGTATGGTACTTCCGACAGGTCAGGCCTACGAGCAGTACTTC.

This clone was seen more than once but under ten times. This chain's CDR3 is CASSNNRVAEAFF. CDR3 DNA sequence: TGTGCCAGCAGCAACAACAGGGTTGCTGAAGCTTTCTTT. The rearrangement uses TRBV7-6 and TRBJ1-1; weak D call: TRBD1 (6 bases). V lost 5 bases and J lost 6, with 13 bases in between. This CDR3 comprises 13 residues. The V gene's germline CDR1 is SGHVS and CDR2 FNYEAQ. Full variable domain (remainder filled in from reference TRBV7-6 and TRBJ1-1): GAGVSQSPRYKVTKRGQDVALRCDPISGHVSLYWYRQALGQGPEFLTYFNYEAQQDKSGLPNDRFSAERPEGSISTLTIQRTEQRDSAMYRCASSNNRVAEAFFGQGTRLTVV.

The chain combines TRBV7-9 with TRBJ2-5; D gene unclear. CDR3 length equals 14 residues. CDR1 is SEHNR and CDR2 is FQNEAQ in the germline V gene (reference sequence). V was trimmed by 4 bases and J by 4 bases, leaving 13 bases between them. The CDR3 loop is CASSSPYRGETQYF. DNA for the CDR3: TGTGCCAGCAGCTCCCCTTACCGAGGAGAGACCCAGTACTTC.

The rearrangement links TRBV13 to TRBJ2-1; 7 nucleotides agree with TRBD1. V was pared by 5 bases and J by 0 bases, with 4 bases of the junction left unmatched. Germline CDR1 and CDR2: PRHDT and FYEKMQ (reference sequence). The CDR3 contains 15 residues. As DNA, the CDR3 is TGTGCCAGCAGCCCACAGGGGAGCTCCTACAATGAGCAGTTCTTC. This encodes CASSPQGSSYNEQFF.

The CDR3 here is CAISESGYEQYF. In DNA, the CDR3 is TGTGCCATCAGTGAGTCCGGCTACGAGCAGTACTTC. J is TRBJ2-7 and V is TRBV10-3; unclear D gene. The germline V and J ends were trimmed by 0 bases and 3 bases, with 3 bases remaining between them. Per the germline V gene, CDR1 is ENHRY and CDR2 is SYGVKD. This CDR3 has 12 amino acids.

DNA of the CDR3: TGTGCCAGCAGCTTAGGGGCAGGGGGCAGTCAGCCCCAGCATTTT. Its protein is CASSLGAGGSQPQHF. V usage is TRBV7-2 and J usage is TRBJ1-5; 8 bases align to TRBD1. The CDR3 runs 15 residues. The junction had 5 bases not matched to a gene; V was cut back by 1 base and J by 6 bases. CDR1 is SGHTA, CDR2 FQGNSA, per germline. The full variable domain, in which reference TRBV7-2 and TRBJ1-5 provide the parts outside the CDR3, is GAGVSQSPSNKVTEKGKDVELRCDPISGHTALYWYRQSLGQGLEFLIYFQGNSAPDKSGLPSDRFSAERTGGSVSTLTIQRTQQEDSAVYLCASSLGAGGSQPQHFGDGTRLSIL.

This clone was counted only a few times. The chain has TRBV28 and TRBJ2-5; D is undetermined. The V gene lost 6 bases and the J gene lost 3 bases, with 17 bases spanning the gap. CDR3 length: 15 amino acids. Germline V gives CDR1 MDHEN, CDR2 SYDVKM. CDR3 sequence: CASSSRVSYKETQYF. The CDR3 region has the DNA TGTGCCAGCAGCTCTCGTGTGAGTTATAAAGAGACCCAGTACTTC.

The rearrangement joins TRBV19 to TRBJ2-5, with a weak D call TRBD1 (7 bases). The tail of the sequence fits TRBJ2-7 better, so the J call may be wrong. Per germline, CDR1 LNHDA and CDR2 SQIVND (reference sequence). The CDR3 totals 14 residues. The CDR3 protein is CASSIQGGSYEQYF. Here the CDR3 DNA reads TGTGCCAGTAGTATTCAGGGGGGTTCCTACGAGCAGTACTTC.

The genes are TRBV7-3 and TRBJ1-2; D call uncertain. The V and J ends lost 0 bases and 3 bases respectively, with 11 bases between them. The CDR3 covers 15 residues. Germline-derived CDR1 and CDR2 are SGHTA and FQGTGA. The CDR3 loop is CASSLTQADDYGYTF. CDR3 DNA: TGTGCCAGCAGCTTAACCCAGGCCGACGACTATGGCTACACCTTC.

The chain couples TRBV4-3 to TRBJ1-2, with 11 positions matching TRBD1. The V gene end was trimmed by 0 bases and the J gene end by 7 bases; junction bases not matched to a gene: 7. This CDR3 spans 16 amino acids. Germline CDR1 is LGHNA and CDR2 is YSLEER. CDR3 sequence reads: CASSQDLGQGASGYTF. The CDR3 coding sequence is TGCGCCAGCAGCCAAGATCTTGGACAGGGGGCGAGTGGCTACACCTTC.

CDR3 residues: CASSLGQGATEAFF. The CDR3 DNA reads TGTGCCAGCAGCCTGGGACAGGGGGCCACTGAAGCTTTCTTT. The chain uses TRBV7-6 and TRBJ1-1, with 12 bases matching TRBD1. The CDR3 spans 14 residues. The germline V gene encodes CDR1 SGHVS and CDR2 FNYEAQ. The V and J ends lost 5 bases and 4 bases, in that order; junction bases with no gene match: 2.

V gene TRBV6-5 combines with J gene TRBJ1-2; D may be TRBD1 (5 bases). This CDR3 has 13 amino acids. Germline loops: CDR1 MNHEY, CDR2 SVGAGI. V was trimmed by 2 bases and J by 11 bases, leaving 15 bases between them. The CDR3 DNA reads TGTGCCAGCAGTTACCGCGGGACCTATTTTTACACCTTC. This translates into CASSYRGTYFYTF.

CDR3 sequence: CASSSFGLAGDTQYF. CDR3 DNA: TGTGCCAGCAGCTCATTTGGGCTAGCAGGAGATACGCAGTATTTT. The chain employs TRBV13 and TRBJ2-3; possible D gene TRBD2, 5 bases. V lost 4 bases to trimming and J lost 5 bases, with 16 bases between them. The CDR3 covers 15 residues. Germline V gives CDR1 PRHDT, CDR2 FYEKMQ (reference sequence).

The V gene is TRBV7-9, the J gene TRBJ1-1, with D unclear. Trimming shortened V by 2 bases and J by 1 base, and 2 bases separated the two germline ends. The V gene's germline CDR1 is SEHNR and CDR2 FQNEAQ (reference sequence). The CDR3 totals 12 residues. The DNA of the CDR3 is TGTGCCAGCAGCTTACAGAACACTGAAGCTTTCTTT. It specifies CASSLQNTEAFF.